This note documents a single T cell receptor beta chain sequence. The data were produced by immunoSEQ multiplex PCR, yet TCRdb's version contains in-frame clones alone and is incomplete. This sample yields roughly 100,000 clones, of which around 67% are seen a single time; approximately 24% belongs to the top ten. The sample originates from a study of CD8 T cell repertoires and HIV-1 epitope variants. The V gene's germline CDR1 is MGHRA and CDR2 YSYEKL. The CDR3 contains 14 residues. V was pared by 5 bases and J by 4 bases, with 14 bases between. The source material was uncultured baseline CD8+ T cells from peripheral blood mononuclear cells (PBMCs). The V and J genes are TRBV4-1 and TRBJ2-5, with a possible D match to TRBD2 (6 bases). This sequence was found in a male donor with HIV. DNA of the CDR3: TGCGCCAGCAGCGGGTCCCCTAGCGTAGAGACCCAGTACTTC. This gives the protein CASSGSPSVETQYF.